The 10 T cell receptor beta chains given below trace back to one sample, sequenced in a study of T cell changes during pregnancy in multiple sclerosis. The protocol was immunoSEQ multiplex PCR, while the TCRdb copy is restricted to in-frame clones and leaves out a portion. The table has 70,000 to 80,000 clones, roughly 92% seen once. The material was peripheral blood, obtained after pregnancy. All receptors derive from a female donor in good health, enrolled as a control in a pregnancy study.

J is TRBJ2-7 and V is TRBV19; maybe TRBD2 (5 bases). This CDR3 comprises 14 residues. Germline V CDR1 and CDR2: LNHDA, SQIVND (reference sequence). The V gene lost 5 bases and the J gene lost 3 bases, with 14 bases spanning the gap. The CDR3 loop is CASSLYSGNYEQYF. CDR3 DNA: TGTGCCAGTAGTTTGTACAGCGGAAACTACGAGCAGTACTTC.

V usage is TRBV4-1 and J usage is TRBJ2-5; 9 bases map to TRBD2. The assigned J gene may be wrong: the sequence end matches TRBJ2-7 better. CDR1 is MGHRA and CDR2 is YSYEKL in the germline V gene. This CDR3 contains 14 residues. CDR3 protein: CASSQIAGVYEQYF. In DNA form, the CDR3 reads TGCGCCAGCAGCCAAATAGCGGGAGTTTACGAGCAGTACTTC.

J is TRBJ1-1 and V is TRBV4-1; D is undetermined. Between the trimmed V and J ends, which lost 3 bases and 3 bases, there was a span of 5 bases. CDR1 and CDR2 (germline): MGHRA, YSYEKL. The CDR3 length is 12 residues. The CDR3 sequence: CASSQRDTEAFF. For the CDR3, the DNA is TGCGCCAGCAGCCAGAGGGACACTGAAGCTTTCTTT.

The CDR3 spells CASRFTGGTEAFF. The CDR3 region has the DNA TGTGCCAGCAGATTTACAGGGGGCACTGAAGCTTTCTTT. V and J are TRBV2 and TRBJ1-1, with 8 bases matching TRBD1. Per germline, CDR1 SNHLY and CDR2 FYNNEI. The CDR3 length is 13 residues. V lost 6 bases to trimming and J lost 4 bases; unmatched junction nucleotides: 4.

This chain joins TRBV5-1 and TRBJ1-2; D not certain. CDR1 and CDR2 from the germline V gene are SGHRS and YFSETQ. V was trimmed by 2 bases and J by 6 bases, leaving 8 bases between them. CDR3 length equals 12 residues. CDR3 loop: CASSFGVDGYTF. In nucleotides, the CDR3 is TGCGCCAGCAGCTTCGGTGTCGATGGCTACACCTTC.

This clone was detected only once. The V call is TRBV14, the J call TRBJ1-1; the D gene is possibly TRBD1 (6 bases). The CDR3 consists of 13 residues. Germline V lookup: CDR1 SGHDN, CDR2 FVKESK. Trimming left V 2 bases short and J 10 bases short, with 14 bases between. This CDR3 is CASSQYTGSGAFF. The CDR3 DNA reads TGTGCCAGCAGCCAATATACAGGGAGCGGAGCTTTCTTT.

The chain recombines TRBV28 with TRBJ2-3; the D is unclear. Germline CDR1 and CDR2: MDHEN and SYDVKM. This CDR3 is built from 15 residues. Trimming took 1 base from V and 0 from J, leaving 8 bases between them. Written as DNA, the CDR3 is TGTGCCAGCAGTTTATTTGCTACTAGCACAGATACGCAGTATTTT. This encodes CASSLFATSTDTQYF. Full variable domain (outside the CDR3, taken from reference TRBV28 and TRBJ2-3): DVKVTQSSRYLVKRTGEKVFLECVQDMDHENMFWYRQDPGLGLRLIYFSYDVKMKEKGDIPEGYSVSREKKERFSLILESASTNQTSMYLCASSLFATSTDTQYFGPGTRLTVL.

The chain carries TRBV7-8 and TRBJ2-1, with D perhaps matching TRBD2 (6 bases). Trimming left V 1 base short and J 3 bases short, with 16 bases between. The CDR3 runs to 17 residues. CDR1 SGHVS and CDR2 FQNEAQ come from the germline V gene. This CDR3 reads CASSLGPPAGSYNEQFF. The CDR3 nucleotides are TGTGCCAGCAGCTTAGGCCCTCCGGCGGGGAGCTACAATGAGCAGTTCTTC.

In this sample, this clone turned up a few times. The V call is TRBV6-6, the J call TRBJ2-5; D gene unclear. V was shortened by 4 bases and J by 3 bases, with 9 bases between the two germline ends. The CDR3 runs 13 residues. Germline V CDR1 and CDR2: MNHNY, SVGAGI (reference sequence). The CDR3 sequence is CASSLREEETQYF. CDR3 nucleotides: TGTGCCAGCAGTTTGAGAGAGGAAGAGACCCAGTACTTC.

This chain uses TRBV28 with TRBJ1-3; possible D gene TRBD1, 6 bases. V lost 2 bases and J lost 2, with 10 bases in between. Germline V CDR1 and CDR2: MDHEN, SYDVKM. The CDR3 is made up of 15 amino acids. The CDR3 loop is CASSLPRTAGNTIYF. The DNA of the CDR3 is TGTGCCAGCAGTTTACCCCGGACAGCTGGAAACACCATATATTTT.